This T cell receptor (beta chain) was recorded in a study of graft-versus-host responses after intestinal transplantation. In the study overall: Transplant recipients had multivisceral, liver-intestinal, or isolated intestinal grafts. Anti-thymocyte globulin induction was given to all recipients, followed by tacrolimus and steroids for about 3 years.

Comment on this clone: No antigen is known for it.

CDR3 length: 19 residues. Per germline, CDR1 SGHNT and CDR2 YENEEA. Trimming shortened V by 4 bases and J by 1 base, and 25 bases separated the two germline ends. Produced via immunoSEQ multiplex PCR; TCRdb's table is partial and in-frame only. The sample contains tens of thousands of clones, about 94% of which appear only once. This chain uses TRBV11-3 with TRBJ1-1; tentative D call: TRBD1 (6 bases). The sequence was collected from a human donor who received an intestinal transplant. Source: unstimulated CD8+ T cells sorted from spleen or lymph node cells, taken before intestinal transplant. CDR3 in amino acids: CASSSSPGGAGDGNTEAFF. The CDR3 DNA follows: TGTGCCAGCAGCTCATCCCCGGGGGGCGCGGGGGACGGGAACACTGAAGCTTTCTTT. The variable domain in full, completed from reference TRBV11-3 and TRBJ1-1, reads EAGVVQSPRYKIIEKKQPVAFWCNPISGHNTLYWYLQNLGQGPELLIRYENEEAVDDSQLPKDRFSAERLKGVDSTLKIQPAELGDSAVYLCASSSSPGGAGDGNTEAFFGQGTRLTVV.